This T cell receptor beta chain was obtained from a study of blood T cell repertoires in COVID-19. Study details: The origin of the acute and convalescent COVID-19 samples was the United States, Italy and Spain. T cells, B-cell-depleted T cells, or PBMCs provided the cDNA or gDNA that served as material.

Trimming took 9 bases from V and 2 from J, leaving 11 bases between them. The CDR3 runs to 13 residues. Germline V gene data show CDR1 as LNHDA and CDR2 as SQIVND (reference sequence). Only one count was recorded for this clone. Per the original methods: Quantification of nucleated cells was approximated via reference gene primer amplification. The table came from immunoSEQ multiplex PCR; TCRdb's copy has only in-frame clones and leaves some out. V and J calls and clone size are copied from that table; D and trimming were computed from the DNA. The sample has about 67,000 clones, about 87% seen once. The gene calls are TRBV19 and TRBJ1-5, with a tentative D call TRBD1 (5 bases). Specimen: peripheral blood. This sequence was found in a man aged 45-65 years with active COVID-19. CDR3 region: CASDDRRNQPQHF. DNA of the CDR3: TGTGCCAGCGACGACAGACGCAATCAGCCCCAGCATTTT.